This TCR beta chain derives from a study of blood T cell repertoires in COVID-19. TCRdb keeps only in-frame clones here, not all; method: immunoSEQ multiplex PCR. The sample consists of about 130,000 clones, about 77% of them appearing once. CDR1 is SNHLY, CDR2 FYNNEI, per germline. The CDR3 runs 14 residues. The V gene lost 4 bases and the J gene lost 8 bases, with 16 bases spanning the gap. The TCR comes from a man older than 75 with acute or convalescent COVID-19. Sequenced sample: peripheral blood. V and J are TRBV2 and TRBJ2-3; maybe TRBD2 (5 bases). CDR3 sequence (DNA): TGTGCCAGCAGTGGAGGGCAGTACTCAGCTACGCAGTATTTT. Translation gives CASSGGQYSATQYF.